The sequence of this TCR beta chain was determined in a study of blood T cell repertoires in COVID-19. Study as a whole: Samples of COVID-19 (acute and convalescent) were obtained from the United States, Italy and Spain. Sources were T cells, B-cell-depleted T cells, or PBMCs; the material itself was cDNA or gDNA.

V was clipped by 5 bases and J by 3 bases; unmatched bases: 2. The CDR3 is 14 residues long. Germline lookup yields CDR1 SGHTA and CDR2 FQGNSA. Original methodology: By means of reference gene primer amplification, nucleated cell counts were estimated. Here immunoSEQ multiplex PCR was the method, and the copy in TCRdb shows in-frame clones only, minus some. The V and J calls and clone size are taken from that table; D and trimming were inferred from the DNA. The sample has 90,000 to 120,000 clones, approximately 90% seen once. Turning to this clone: The sample carries other DNA sequences with the same CDR3.

The V call is TRBV7-2, the J call TRBJ2-3, with 10 bases identical to TRBD1. The receptor was derived from a man aged 45-65 years with active or convalescent COVID-19. The sample comprised peripheral blood. The CDR3 region has the DNA TGTGCCAGCAGCCTGGGACAGGGGACAGATACGCAGTATTTT. Encoded protein: CASSLGQGTDTQYF.